A selection of T cell receptor beta chains follows, all from one sample in a study of circulating tumor DNA in untreated peripheral T-cell lymphoma. Sequencing used immunoSEQ multiplex PCR; TCRdb keeps in-frame clones, though not all of them. The sample contains 5,000 to 6,500 clones, under 80% of which appear only once. The sequenced sample consisted of tumor tissue. These receptor sequences come from a human donor with peripheral T-cell lymphoma. CDR3s leave out the opening cysteine and the closing phenylalanine or tryptophan.

CDR3 protein: ASSKGQGIGYT
V gene: TRBV6-8
J gene: TRBJ1-2

CDR3 protein: ASSRSQRETTQY
V gene: TRBV11-3
J gene: TRBJ2-5

CDR3 protein: ASSYVGLPKETQY
V gene: TRBV6-8
J gene: TRBJ2-5

CDR3 protein: ASSLRDRGDNEQF
V gene: TRBV11-3
J gene: TRBJ2-1

CDR3 protein: ASKSGTLVGEKLF
V gene: TRBV19
J gene: TRBJ1-4

CDR3 protein: ASSRGDTGELF
V gene: TRBV28
J gene: TRBJ2-2

CDR3 protein: ASSPRGGTIY
V gene: TRBV28
J gene: TRBJ1-3

CDR3 protein: ASSQKRVEFLSGANVLT
V gene: TRBV19
J gene: TRBJ2-6

CDR3 protein: ASSSTGTGGQETQY
V gene: TRBV11-3
J gene: TRBJ2-5

CDR3 protein: SVGGQGISYEQY
V gene: TRBV29-1
J gene: TRBJ2-7

CDR3 protein: ASSPDRDYSNQPQH
V gene: TRBV1
J gene: TRBJ1-5

CDR3 protein: ASSDRAETQY
V gene: TRBV6-8
J gene: TRBJ2-5

CDR3 protein: ASSLLSVGSANYGYT
V gene: TRBV19
J gene: TRBJ1-2

CDR3 protein: ASSPNKVLEQF
V gene: TRBV23-1
J gene: TRBJ2-1

CDR3 protein: AWSTDFRGTEAF
V gene: TRBV30
J gene: TRBJ1-1

CDR3 protein: ASSPGSSYEQY
V gene: TRBV18
J gene: TRBJ2-7

CDR3 protein: SVELVGGGLNEQF
V gene: TRBV29-1
J gene: TRBJ2-1

CDR3 protein: ASGPGKVEAF
V gene: TRBV28
J gene: TRBJ1-1

CDR3 protein: ASGSGPGELF
V gene: TRBV12-5
J gene: TRBJ2-2

CDR3 protein: ASQTSGTFDTQY
V gene: TRBV12-5
J gene: TRBJ2-3

CDR3 protein: SVLESDEKLF
V gene: TRBV29-1
J gene: TRBJ1-4

CDR3 protein: ATSARPFGETQY
V gene: TRBV15
J gene: TRBJ2-5

CDR3 protein: ASSIVTGREQY
V gene: TRBV19
J gene: TRBJ2-7

CDR3 protein: ASSHGQGGVEQY
V gene: TRBV1
J gene: TRBJ2-7

CDR3 protein: ASSLRLAAYNEQF
V gene: TRBV11-3
J gene: TRBJ2-1

CDR3 protein: ASSITRQNTGELF
V gene: TRBV19
J gene: TRBJ2-2

CDR3 protein: ASSQTTEAF
V gene: TRBV6-7
J gene: TRBJ1-1

CDR3 protein: ASSLYRRSTDTQY
V gene: TRBV11-3
J gene: TRBJ2-3

CDR3 protein: ASSKADEKLF
V gene: TRBV6-8
J gene: TRBJ1-4

CDR3 protein: ASGRGNTIY
V gene: TRBV19
J gene: TRBJ1-3

CDR3 protein: ASSQDGANTGELF
V gene: TRBV5-1
J gene: TRBJ2-2

CDR3 protein: ASSWGEEHSYNEQF
V gene: TRBV28
J gene: TRBJ2-1

CDR3 protein: SSIAGSSTDTQY
V gene: TRBV29-1
J gene: TRBJ2-3

CDR3 protein: ASRWERNTEAF
V gene: TRBV28
J gene: TRBJ1-1

CDR3 protein: ASSPSSGRAAQY
V gene: TRBV18
J gene: TRBJ2-3

CDR3 protein: ASREDLHGYT
V gene: TRBV27
J gene: TRBJ1-2

CDR3 protein: ASSSGDQDTGELF
V gene: TRBV6-8
J gene: TRBJ2-2

CDR3 protein: ASSLNPSGRQSETQY
V gene: TRBV11-3
J gene: TRBJ2-5

CDR3 protein: ASSLVGGQINTEAF
V gene: TRBV7-2
J gene: TRBJ1-1

CDR3 protein: ASSYSSSGSYNEQF
V gene: TRBV11-3
J gene: TRBJ2-1

CDR3 protein: ASSARQAANTEAF
V gene: TRBV19
J gene: TRBJ1-1

CDR3 protein: ASSLAGTSIYNEQF
V gene: TRBV5-1
J gene: TRBJ2-1

CDR3 protein: ASSLIIISEQF
V gene: TRBV6-7
J gene: TRBJ2-1

CDR3 protein: ASSSLAGAAQH
V gene: TRBV6-8
J gene: TRBJ1-5

CDR3 protein: ASSGTSYEQY
V gene: TRBV28
J gene: TRBJ2-7

CDR3 protein: AGGQGGSGANVLT
V gene: TRBV12-5
J gene: TRBJ2-6

CDR3 protein: ASSPRQGPYGYT
V gene: TRBV28
J gene: TRBJ1-2

CDR3 protein: SVAGPLRAEAF
V gene: TRBV29-1
J gene: TRBJ1-1

CDR3 protein: ASGQSYEQY
V gene: TRBV19
J gene: TRBJ2-7

CDR3 protein: ASNPDSEKLF
V gene: TRBV2
J gene: TRBJ1-4